This TCR beta chain was sequenced during a study of cytomegalovirus exposure and HLA in healthy donors. This clone was seen a handful of times. With V trimmed by 3 bases and J by 5 bases, 5 bases remained unmatched. The CDR3 length is 14 residues. Germline lookup yields CDR1 SGDLS and CDR2 YYNGEE. The PCR used 60 Vbeta and 13 Jbeta primers. TCRdb's copy holds only in-frame clones and misses some; the assay was immunoSEQ multiplex PCR. The table includes some 110,000 clones, 80% to 85% detected once. The sequence derives from a woman in her thirties in good health and CMV-seronegative. The specimen sequenced was PBMCs. The V call is TRBV9, the J call TRBJ2-7; 10 bases are a match to TRBD2. The CDR3 DNA is TGTGCCAGCAGCGCTAGCGGGAGTTTCAACGAGCAGTACTTC. It yields the protein CASSASGSFNEQYF.